What follows are 14 T cell receptor beta chains derived from one specimen sequenced in a study of cytomegalovirus exposure and HLA in healthy donors. 13 Jbeta primers and 60 Vbeta primers were used for the PCR. Sequencing used immunoSEQ multiplex PCR; TCRdb keeps in-frame clones, though not all of them. The sample data list over 100,000 clones. Sequenced input: PBMCs. The receptor source for this set is a man aged 18 to 29 in good health and CMV-seronegative.

The chain carries TRBV19 and TRBJ1-5; 8 nucleotides agree with TRBD1. CDR1 LNHDA and CDR2 SQIVND come from the germline V gene (reference sequence). This CDR3 comprises 17 residues. V trimming: 8 bases; J trimming: 0 bases; junction bases outside the gene matches: 12. The CDR3 coding sequence is TGTGCCAGTTCTGCGACAGGGGTATTTTATAGCAATCAGCCCCAGCATTTT. Translation gives CASSATGVFYSNQPQHF.

J is TRBJ1-1 and V is TRBV27, with 7 bases fitting TRBD1. The germline gives CDR1 MNHEY, CDR2 SMNVEV (reference sequence). V shed 3 bases and J 8 bases; nucleotides not matched to a gene: 12. This CDR3 contains 15 residues. CDR3: CASSFRRGLAIEAFF. In DNA, the CDR3 is TGTGCCAGCAGTTTTAGGAGGGGGCTCGCCATAGAAGCTTTCTTT.

The V and J genes are TRBV5-1 and TRBJ2-1; tentatively, D is TRBD1 (6 bases). The V end was cut by 3 bases, the J end by 8 bases, with 12 bases between. CDR1 and CDR2 from the germline V gene are SGHRS and YFSETQ. This CDR3 contains 13 residues. The chain's CDR3 is CASSSLAGDEQFF. CDR3 DNA sequence: TGCGCCAGCAGCTCCCTTGCAGGGGATGAGCAGTTCTTC.

The rearrangement joins TRBV10-3 to TRBJ2-5; 16 bases line up with TRBD2. CDR3 length: 16 amino acids. Trimming removed 6 bases from V and 5 bases from J; junction bases left unmatched: 6. The V gene's germline CDR1 is ENHRY and CDR2 SYGVKD. The CDR3 sequence is CAISGTSGGAAETQYF. The CDR3 DNA is TGTGCCATCAGCGGGACTAGCGGGGGGGCCGCGGAGACCCAGTACTTC.

The V call is TRBV28, the J call TRBJ2-7, with TRBD2 matching 7 bases. The CDR3 is 15 amino acids. Germline CDR1 is MDHEN and CDR2 is SYDVKM. Unmatched junction bases numbered 8, after V lost 6 bases and J lost 0 bases. The CDR3 DNA sequence: TGTGCCAGCAGACCCGCCCGCGGGAGCTCCTACGAGCAGTACTTC. It encodes CASRPARGSSYEQYF.

The chain employs TRBV5-1 and TRBJ1-1; D remains ambiguous. Trimming pared 1 base from V and 2 bases from J, leaving 9 bases between. The CDR3 consists of 14 residues. Germline V gene sequence: CDR1 SGHRS, CDR2 YFSETQ. CDR3 DNA: TGCGCCAGCAGCTTGCGGTCTAGCAACACTGAAGCTTTCTTT. It translates to CASSLRSSNTEAFF.

V usage is TRBV7-8 and J usage is TRBJ2-3; D gene uncertain. The V gene's germline CDR1 is SGHVS and CDR2 FQNEAQ. V gave up 0 bases and J gave up 4 bases, with 11 bases separating them. The CDR3 consists of 15 residues. The DNA for the CDR3 is TGTGCCAGCAGCTTAGCAGGAGAATCGGCAGATACGCAGTATTTT. As protein: CASSLAGESADTQYF. The variable domain in full, with the rest retrieved from reference TRBV7-8 and TRBJ2-3, is GAGVSQSPRYKVAKRGQDVALRCDPISGHVSLFWYQQALGQGPEFLTYFQNEAQLDKSGLPSDRFFAERPEGSVSTLKIQRTQQEDSAVYLCASSLAGESADTQYFGPGTRLTVL.

This chain uses TRBV7-3 with TRBJ2-5; 9 nucleotides agree with TRBD2. V dropped 1 base and J dropped 3; count of bases not matched to a gene: 3. The CDR3 totals 15 residues. The V gene's germline CDR1 is SGHTA and CDR2 FQGTGA. The DNA for the CDR3 is TGTGCCAGCAGCTTAAGCGGGAGGGTGAAAGAGACCCAGTACTTC. Encoded protein: CASSLSGRVKETQYF.

This chain connects TRBV19 to TRBJ2-2, with TRBD1 identical over 7 bases. From germline, CDR1 is LNHDA and CDR2 SQIVND (reference sequence). J gave up 4 bases and V 0 bases, and 8 bases lay outside the gene matches. The CDR3 is made up of 17 amino acids. The CDR3 is CASSIDRTGKATGELFF. The DNA for the CDR3 is TGTGCCAGTAGTATAGATCGGACAGGCAAGGCCACCGGGGAGCTGTTTTTT.

This chain uses TRBV11-2 with TRBJ2-5; D is possibly TRBD1 (6 bases). Per the germline V gene, CDR1 is SGHAT and CDR2 is FQNNGV. The CDR3 spans 15 residues. The V gene lost 5 bases and the J gene lost 3 bases, with 16 bases spanning the gap. The DNA for the CDR3 is TGTGCCAGCAGCGTGCAGGGGCTGATTAAAGAGACCCAGTACTTC. The encoded protein is CASSVQGLIKETQYF. Using reference TRBV11-2 and TRBJ2-5 for the parts outside the CDR3, the full variable domain is EAGVAQSPRYKIIEKRQSVAFWCNPISGHATLYWYQQILGQGPKLLIQFQNNGVVDDSQLPKDRFSAERLKGVDSTLKIQPAKLEDSAVYLCASSVQGLIKETQYFGPGTRLLVL.

This sequence joins TRBV29-1 and TRBJ2-1; 7 bases agree with TRBD1. Unmatched junction bases numbered 10, after V lost 7 bases and J lost 7 bases. CDR1 is SQVTM, CDR2 ANQGSEA, per germline. The length of the CDR3 is 13 residues. In DNA, the CDR3 is TGCAGCGGTGGCAGGGGGTTAGGAAATGAGCAGTTCTTC. The encoded protein is CSGGRGLGNEQFF.

The chain joins TRBV29-1 to TRBJ2-7; TRBD2 is a possible D gene (5 bases). Germline CDR1 reads SQVTM; CDR2 reads ANQGSEA. The CDR3 totals 12 residues. Deletions cut 5 bases from V and 0 bases from J, with 8 bases between. In DNA, the CDR3 is TGCAGCGTTAGCGGTAACTCCTACGAGCAGTACTTC. Amino acids: CSVSGNSYEQYF.

This chain joins TRBV5-4 and TRBJ2-7; 13 bases are a match to TRBD2. The CDR3 sequence is 18 residues long. The V gene end was trimmed by 0 bases and the J gene end by 2 bases; junction bases not matched to a gene: 8. Per the germline V gene, CDR1 is SGHNT and CDR2 is YYREEE (reference sequence). CDR3 amino acids: CASSLAGLAGKGTYEQYF. In nucleotides, the CDR3 is TGTGCCAGCAGCTTGGCGGGACTAGCGGGGAAGGGAACCTACGAGCAGTACTTC.

This chain joins TRBV2 and TRBJ2-5, with TRBD2 identical over 9 bases. Germline CDR1 SNHLY, CDR2 FYNNEI. The junction had 8 bases not matched to a gene; V was cut back by 7 bases and J by 5 bases. The CDR3 covers 14 residues. The CDR3 nucleotides are TGTGCCAGCATCGTTAAGCGGGGGGTGGAGACCCAGTACTTC. Encoded protein: CASIVKRGVETQYF. The whole variable domain, remainder taken from reference TRBV2 and TRBJ2-5, is EPEVTQTPSHQVTQMGQEVILRCVPISNHLYFYWYRQILGQKVEFLVSFYNNEISEKSEIFDDQFSVERPDGSNFTLKIRSTKLEDSAMYFCASIVKRGVETQYFGPGTRLLVL.